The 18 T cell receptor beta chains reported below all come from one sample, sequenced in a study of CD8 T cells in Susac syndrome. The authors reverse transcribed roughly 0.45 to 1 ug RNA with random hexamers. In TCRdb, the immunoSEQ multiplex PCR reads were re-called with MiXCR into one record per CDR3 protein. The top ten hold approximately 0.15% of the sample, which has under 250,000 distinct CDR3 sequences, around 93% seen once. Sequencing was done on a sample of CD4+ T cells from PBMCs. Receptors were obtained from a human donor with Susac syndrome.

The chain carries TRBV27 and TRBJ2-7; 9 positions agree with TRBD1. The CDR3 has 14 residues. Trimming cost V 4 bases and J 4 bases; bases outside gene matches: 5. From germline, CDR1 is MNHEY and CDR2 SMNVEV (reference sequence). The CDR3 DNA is TGTGCCAGCAGTTCCGGGACAGGGCCTTACGAGCAGTACTTC. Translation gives CASSSGTGPYEQYF.

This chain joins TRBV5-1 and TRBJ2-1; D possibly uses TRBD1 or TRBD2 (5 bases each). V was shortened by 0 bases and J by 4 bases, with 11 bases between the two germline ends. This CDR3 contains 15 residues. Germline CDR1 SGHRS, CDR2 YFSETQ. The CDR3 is CASSLAPGTYNEQFF. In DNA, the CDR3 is TGCGCCAGCAGCTTGGCCCCAGGGACGTACAATGAGCAGTTCTTC.

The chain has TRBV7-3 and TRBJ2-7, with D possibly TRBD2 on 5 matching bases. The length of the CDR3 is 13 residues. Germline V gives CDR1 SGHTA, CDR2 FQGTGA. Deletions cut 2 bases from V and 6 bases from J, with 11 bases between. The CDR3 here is CASSLGLEAEQYF. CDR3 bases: TGTGCCAGCAGCTTAGGCCTGGAGGCCGAGCAGTACTTC.

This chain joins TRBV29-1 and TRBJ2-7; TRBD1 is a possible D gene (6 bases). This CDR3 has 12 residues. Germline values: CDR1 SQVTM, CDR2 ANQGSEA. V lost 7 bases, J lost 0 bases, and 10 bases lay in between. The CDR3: CSGGQGSYEQYF. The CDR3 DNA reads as TGCAGCGGGGGACAAGGCTCCTACGAGCAGTACTTC.

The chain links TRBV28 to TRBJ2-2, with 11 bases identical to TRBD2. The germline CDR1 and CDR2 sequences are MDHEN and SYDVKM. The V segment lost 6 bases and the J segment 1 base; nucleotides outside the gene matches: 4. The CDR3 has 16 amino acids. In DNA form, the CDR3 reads TGTGCCAGCAGGCTAGCGGGGGGAGTGAACACCGGGGAGCTGTTTTTT. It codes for CASRLAGGVNTGELFF.

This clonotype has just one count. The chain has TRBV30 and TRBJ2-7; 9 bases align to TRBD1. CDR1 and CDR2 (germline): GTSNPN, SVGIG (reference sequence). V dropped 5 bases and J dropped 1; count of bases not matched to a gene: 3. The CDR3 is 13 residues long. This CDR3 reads CAWGGTGSYEQYF. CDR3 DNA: TGTGCCTGGGGCGGGACAGGGTCCTACGAGCAGTACTTC.

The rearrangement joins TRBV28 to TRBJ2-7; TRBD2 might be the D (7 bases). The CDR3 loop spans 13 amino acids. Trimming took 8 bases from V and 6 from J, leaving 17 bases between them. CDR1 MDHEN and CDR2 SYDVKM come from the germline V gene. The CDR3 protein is CASRVEGGREQYF. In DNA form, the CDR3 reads TGTGCCAGCCGGGTGGAGGGGGGGCGCGAGCAGTACTTC.

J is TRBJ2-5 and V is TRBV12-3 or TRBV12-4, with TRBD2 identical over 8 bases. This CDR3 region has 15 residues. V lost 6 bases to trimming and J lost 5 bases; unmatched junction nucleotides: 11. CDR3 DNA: TGTGCCAGCAGGACCGGGACTAGTGGAGCGGAGACCCAGTACTTC. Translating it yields CASRTGTSGAETQYF.

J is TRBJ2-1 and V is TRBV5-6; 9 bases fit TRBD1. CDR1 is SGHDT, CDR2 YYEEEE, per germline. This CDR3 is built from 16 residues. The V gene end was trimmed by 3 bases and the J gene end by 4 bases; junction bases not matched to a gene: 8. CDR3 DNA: TGTGCCAGCAGCTCGGGACCGGGACAGGGATACAATGAGCAGTTCTTC. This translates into CASSSGPGQGYNEQFF.

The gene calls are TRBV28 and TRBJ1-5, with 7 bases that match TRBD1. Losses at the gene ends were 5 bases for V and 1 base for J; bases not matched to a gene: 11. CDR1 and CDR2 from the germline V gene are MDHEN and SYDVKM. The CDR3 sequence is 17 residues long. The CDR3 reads CASSHRDPGGSNQPQHF. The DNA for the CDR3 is TGTGCCAGCAGTCACCGGGACCCAGGGGGAAGCAATCAGCCCCAGCATTTT.

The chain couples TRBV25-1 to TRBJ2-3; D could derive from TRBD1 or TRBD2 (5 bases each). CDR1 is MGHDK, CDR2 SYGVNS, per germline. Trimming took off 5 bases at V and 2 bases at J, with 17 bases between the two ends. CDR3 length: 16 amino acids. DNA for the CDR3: TGTGCCAGCAGTCCAAGGGAGACAGTATACACAGATACGCAGTATTTT. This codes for CASSPRETVYTDTQYF.

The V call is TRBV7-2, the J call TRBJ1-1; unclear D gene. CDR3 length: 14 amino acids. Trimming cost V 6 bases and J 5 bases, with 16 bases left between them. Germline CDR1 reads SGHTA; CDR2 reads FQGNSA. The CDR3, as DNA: TGTGCCAGCAGTCGGTCAAAGGGATGGACTGAAGCTTTCTTT. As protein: CASSRSKGWTEAFF.

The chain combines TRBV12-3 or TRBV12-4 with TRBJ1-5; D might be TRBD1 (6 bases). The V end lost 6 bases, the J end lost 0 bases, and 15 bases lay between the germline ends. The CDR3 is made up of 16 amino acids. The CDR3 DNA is TGTGCCAGCAGCCCTGACAGGCCGGATAGCAATCAGCCCCAGCATTTT. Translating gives CASSPDRPDSNQPQHF.

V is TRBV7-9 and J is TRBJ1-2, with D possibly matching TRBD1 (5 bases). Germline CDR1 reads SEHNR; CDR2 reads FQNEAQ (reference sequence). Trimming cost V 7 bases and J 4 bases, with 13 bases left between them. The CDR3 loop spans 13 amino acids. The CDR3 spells CASTLGDGYGYTF. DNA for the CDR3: TGTGCCAGCACCCTCGGGGACGGCTATGGCTACACCTTC.

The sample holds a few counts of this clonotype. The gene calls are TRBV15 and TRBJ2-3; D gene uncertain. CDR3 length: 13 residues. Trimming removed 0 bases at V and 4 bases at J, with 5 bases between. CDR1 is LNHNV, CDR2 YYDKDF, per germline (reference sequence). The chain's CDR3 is CATSRDQADTQYF. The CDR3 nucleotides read TGTGCCACCAGCAGAGATCAGGCAGATACGCAGTATTTT.

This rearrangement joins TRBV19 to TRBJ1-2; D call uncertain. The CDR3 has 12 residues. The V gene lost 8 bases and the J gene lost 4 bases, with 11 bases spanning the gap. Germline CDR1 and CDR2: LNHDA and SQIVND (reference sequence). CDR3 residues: CASVEGRYGYTF. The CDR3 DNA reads TGTGCCAGTGTGGAGGGCCGCTATGGCTACACCTTC.

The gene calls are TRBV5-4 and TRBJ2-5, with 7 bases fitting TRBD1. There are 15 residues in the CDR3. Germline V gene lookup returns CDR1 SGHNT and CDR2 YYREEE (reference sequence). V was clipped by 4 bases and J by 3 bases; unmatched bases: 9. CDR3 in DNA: TGTGCCAGCAGCAGTATCGGACAGGATAAAGAGACCCAGTACTTC. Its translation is CASSSIGQDKETQYF.

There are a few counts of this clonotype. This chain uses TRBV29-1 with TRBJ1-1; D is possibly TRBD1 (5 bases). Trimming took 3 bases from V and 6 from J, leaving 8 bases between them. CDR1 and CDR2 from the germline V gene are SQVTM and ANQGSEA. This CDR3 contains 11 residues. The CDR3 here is CSVDGGAEAFF. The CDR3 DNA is TGCAGCGTTGACGGGGGGGCTGAAGCTTTCTTT.